The present TCR beta chain was sequenced within a study of cytomegalovirus exposure and HLA in healthy donors. Study-wide points: Cytomegalovirus-associated TCR beta chains were listed, numbering some 180. The study dropped some indistinguishable V segments, TRBV6-2 and TRBV6-3 among them. HLA alleles were associated with fewer than 20,000 TCR beta sequences in a later analysis at 0.05 false discovery rate. Rarity characterized most TCR sequences, yet some public TCRs appeared in many donors.

Use of 60 Vbeta and 13 Jbeta primers characterized the PCR. Only in-frame clones appear in the TCRdb table, and some are missing; sequencing was by immunoSEQ multiplex PCR. The top ten hold about 5% of the sample, which has about 170,000 clones, approximately 73% seen once. Germline CDR1 and CDR2: MNHNS and SASEGT. The CDR3 is 13 residues long. Trimming stripped 6 bases from V and 3 bases from J, with 12 bases between. Details on this clone: The antigen is unknown.

Source material: PBMCs. The rearrangement links TRBV6-1 to TRBJ2-7; the D gene is possibly TRBD1 (6 bases). The clonotype originates from a woman between 18 and 29 years old in good health and CMV-seropositive. The DNA of the CDR3 is TGTGCCAGCAGGTACAGGGATCACTACGAGCAGTACTTC. Protein sequence: CASRYRDHYEQYF.